Sequencing of this TCR beta chain was carried out in a study of human T cells and chemical hapten exposure. Overall study context: Patients, predominantly female, presented with alopecia areata, totalis or universalis.

The library labeled individual cDNA molecules by adding unique molecular identifiers to them. Each CDR3 protein gets one entry after TCRdb re-called the RACE reads with MiXCR. This table has 150,000 to 200,000 distinct CDR3 sequences, more than 20% appearing once. Time point denoted: patch test 3, about 24 weeks after DPC sensitization. Noted treatment: therapeutic diphenylcyclopropenone sensitization with weekly scalp DPC. The clonotype was recovered from a woman in her forties with alopecia areata. Some clones in this sample may be carry-over from other donors' samples. This material consisted of whole blood, taken in connection with sensitization to the hapten diphenylcyclopropenone (DPC).

DNA for the CDR3: TGTGCCAGCAGTGAGTCTGTGGCGGCCCTCCACTTT. Translation: CASSESVAALHF. This chain connects TRBV25-1 to TRBJ1-6; the D is unclear. Germline V CDR1 and CDR2: MGHDK, SYGVNS. The germline V and J ends were trimmed by 3 bases and 14 bases, with 11 bases remaining between them. The CDR3 consists of 12 residues.